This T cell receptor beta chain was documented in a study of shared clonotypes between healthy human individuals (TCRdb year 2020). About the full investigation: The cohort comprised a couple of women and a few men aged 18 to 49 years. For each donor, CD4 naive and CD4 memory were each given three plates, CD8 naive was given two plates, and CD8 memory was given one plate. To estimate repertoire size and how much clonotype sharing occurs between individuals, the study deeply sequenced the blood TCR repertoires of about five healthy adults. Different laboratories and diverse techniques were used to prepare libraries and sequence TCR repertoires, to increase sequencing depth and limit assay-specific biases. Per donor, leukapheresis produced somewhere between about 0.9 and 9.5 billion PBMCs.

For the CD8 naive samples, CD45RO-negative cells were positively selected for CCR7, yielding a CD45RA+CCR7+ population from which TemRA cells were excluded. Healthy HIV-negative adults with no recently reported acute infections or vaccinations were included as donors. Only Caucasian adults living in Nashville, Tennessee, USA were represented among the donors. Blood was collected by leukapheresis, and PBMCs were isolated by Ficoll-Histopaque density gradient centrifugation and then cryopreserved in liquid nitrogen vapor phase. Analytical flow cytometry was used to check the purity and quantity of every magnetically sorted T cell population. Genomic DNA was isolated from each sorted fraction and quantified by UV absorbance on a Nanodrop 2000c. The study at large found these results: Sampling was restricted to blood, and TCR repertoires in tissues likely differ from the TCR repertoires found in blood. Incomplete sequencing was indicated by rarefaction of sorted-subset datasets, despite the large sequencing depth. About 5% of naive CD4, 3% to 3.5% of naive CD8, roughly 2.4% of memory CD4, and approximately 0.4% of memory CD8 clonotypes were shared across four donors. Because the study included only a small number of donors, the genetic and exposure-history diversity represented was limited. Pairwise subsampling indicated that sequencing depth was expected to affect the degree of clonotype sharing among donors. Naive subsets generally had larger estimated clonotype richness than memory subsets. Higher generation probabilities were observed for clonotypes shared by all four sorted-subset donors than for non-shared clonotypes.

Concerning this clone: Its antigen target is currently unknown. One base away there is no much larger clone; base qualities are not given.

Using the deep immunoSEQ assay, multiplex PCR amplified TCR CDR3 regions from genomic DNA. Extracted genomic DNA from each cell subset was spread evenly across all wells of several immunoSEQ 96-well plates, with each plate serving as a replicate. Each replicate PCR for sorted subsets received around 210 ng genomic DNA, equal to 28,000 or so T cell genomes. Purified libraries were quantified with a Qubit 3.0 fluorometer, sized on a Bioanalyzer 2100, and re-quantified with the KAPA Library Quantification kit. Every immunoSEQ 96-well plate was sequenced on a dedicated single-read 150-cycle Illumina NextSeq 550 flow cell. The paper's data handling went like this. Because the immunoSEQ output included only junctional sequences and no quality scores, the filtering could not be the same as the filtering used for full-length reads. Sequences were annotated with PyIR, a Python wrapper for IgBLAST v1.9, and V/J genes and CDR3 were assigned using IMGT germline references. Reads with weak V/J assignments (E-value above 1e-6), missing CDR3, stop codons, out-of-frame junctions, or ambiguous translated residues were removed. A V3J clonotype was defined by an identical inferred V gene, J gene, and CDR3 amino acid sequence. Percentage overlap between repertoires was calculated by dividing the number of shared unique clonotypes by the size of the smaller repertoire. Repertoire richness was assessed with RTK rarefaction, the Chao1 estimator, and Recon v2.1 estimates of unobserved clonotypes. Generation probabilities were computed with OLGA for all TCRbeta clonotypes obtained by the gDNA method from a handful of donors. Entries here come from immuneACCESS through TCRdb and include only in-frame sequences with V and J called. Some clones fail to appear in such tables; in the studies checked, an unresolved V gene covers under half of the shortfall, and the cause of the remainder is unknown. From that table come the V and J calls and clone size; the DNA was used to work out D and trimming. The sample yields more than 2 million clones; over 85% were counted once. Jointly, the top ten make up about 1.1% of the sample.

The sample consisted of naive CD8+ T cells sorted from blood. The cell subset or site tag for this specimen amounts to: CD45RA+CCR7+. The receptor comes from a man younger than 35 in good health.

For the CDR3, the sequence is CASSLNTWQGASGNTIYF. At the DNA level, the sequence is TGCGCCAGCAGCCTAAACACTTGGCAGGGGGCATCCGGAAACACCATATATTTT. This chain is built from TRBV4-3 and TRBJ1-3; a stretch of 8 junction bases matches TRBD1. CDR1 LGHNA and CDR2 YSLEER are derived from the germline V gene. The CDR3 runs 18 residues from the cysteine to the phenylalanine. Only the CDR3 DNA stays, 54 bases, in frame from base 1. V is trimmed back by 4 bases and J by 4 bases, and the junction contains 15 bases that no gene match accounts for.